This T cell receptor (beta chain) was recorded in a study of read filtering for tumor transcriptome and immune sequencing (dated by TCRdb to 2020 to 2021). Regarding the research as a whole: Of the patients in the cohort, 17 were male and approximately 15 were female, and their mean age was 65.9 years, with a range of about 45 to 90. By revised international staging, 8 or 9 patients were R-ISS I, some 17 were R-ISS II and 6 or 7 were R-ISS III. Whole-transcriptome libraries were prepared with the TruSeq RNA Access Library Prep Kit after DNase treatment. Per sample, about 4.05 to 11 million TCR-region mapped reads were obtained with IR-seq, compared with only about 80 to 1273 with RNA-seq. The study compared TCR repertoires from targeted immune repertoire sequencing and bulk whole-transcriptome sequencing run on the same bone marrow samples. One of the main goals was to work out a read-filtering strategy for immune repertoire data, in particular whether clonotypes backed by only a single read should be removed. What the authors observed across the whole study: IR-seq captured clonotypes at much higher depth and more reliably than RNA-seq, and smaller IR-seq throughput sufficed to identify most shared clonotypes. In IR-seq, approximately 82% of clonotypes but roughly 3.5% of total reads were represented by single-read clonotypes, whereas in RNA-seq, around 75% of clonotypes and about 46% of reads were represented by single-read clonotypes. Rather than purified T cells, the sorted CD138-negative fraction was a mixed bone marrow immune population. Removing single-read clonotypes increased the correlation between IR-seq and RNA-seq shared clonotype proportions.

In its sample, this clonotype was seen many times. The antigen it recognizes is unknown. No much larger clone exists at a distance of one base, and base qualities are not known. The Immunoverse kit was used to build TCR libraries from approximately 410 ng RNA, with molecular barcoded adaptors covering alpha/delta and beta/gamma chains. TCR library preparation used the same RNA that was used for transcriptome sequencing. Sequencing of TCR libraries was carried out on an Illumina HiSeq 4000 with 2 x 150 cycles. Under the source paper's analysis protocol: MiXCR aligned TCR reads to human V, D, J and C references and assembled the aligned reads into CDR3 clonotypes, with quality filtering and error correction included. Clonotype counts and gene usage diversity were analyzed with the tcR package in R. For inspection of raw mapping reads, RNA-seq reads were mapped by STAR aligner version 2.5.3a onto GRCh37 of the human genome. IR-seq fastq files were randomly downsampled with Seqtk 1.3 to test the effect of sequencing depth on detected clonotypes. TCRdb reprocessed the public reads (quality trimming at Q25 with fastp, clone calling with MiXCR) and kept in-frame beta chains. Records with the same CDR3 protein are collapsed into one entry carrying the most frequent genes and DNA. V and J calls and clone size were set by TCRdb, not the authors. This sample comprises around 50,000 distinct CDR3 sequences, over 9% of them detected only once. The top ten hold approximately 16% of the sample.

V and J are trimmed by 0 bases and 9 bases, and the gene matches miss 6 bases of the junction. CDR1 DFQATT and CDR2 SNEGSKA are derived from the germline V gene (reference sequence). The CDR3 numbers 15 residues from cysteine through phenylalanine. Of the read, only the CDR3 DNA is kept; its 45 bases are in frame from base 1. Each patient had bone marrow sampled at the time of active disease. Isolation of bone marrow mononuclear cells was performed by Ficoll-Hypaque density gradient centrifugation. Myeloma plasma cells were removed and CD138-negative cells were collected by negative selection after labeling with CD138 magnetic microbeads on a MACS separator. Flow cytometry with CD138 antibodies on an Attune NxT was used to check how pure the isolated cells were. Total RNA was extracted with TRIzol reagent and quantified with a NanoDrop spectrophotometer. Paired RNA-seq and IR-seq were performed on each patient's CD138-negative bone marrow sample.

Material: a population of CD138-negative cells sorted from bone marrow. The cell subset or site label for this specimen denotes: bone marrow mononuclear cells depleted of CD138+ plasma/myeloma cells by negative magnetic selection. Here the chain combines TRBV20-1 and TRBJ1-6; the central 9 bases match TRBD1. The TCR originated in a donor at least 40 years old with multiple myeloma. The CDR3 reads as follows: CSARDLGTGSSPLHF. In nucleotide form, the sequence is TGCAGTGCTAGAGATCTGGGGACAGGGAGTTCACCCCTCCACTTT.